This T cell receptor beta chain appears in the sequencing data of a study of yellow fever vaccine responses in identical twins. Study conclusions and caveats: Twins' vaccine T cell response reportedly seemed partly convergent, partly personalized.

Looked up from germline, CDR1 is ENHRY and CDR2 is SYGVKD. With 0 bases clipped from V and 10 bases from J, the junction kept 9 bases outside the gene matches. This CDR3 spans 16 amino acids. This clonotype appeared a few times. Its antigen is unidentified. TCRdb called the RT-PCR reads again in MiXCR, with one record for every CDR3 protein. The sample shows more than 5,500 distinct CDR3 sequences, 65% to 70% of them seen only once. The source was T cells from blood (PBMCs), unsorted or a sorted subset (not recorded which), collected before or after yellow fever vaccination (not recorded which). The chain uses TRBV10-3 and TRBJ1-6, with TRBD1 matching 7 bases. This TCR derives from a woman aged 18-35 years who received the yellow fever vaccine. CDR3 sequence (DNA): TGTGCCATCAGTGAGTCCTCGGACAGGATGGGATCACCCCTCCACTTT. Translated: CAISESSDRMGSPLHF.